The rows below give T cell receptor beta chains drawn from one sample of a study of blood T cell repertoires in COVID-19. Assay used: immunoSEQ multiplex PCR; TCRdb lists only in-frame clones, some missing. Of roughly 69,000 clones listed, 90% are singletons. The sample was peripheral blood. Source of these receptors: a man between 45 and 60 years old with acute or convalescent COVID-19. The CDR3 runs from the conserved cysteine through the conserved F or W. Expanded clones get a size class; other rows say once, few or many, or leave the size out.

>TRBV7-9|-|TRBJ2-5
CASSPSWGETETQYF
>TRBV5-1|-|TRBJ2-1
CASYGGVSYNEQFF
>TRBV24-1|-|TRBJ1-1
CATSDLVSSGDKLLF
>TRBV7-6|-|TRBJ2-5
CASSLGTGGAGTQYF
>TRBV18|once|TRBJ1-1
CASSPSGQGNTEAFF
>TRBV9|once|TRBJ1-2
CASGQNYGYTF
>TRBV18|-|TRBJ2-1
CASSKTGEVNEQFF
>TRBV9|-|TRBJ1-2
CARRGGGGANYGYTF
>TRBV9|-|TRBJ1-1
CASSVVGIGDTEAFF
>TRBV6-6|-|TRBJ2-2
CASTGTGSTGELFF
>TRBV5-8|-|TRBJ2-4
CASSLYGTGADIQYF
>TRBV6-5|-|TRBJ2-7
CASNPSGGLYEQYF
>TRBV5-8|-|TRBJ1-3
CASSLDRSGNTIYF
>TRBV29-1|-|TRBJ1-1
CSVGANTEAFF
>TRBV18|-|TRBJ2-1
CASSPELAGGNEQFF
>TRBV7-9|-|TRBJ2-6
CASSPTGRGILSGANVLTF
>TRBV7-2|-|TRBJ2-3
CASSKDFHTDTQYF
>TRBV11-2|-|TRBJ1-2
CASSSSGTGRISNYGYTF
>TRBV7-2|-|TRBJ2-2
CASSTVSGLAGAGGELFF
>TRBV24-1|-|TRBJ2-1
CATRGLGNNEQFF
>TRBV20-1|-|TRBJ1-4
CSAILREKLFF
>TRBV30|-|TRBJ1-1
CAWSVQDYTEAFF
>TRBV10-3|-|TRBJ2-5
CAISQMLDRSQETQYF
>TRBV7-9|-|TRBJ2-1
CASSYGQGEYNEQFF
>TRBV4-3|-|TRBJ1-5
CASSQDGQGSQPQHF
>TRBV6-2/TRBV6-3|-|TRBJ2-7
CASSLVLPHEQYF
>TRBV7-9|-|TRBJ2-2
CASSHTNTGELFF
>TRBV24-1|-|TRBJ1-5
CATSSTGGNQPQHF
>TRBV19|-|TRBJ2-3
CASSIAGRTDTQYF
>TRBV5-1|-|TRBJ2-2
CASSRVGDTGELFF
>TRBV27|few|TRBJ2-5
CASSPPSPGQRSIWQETQYF
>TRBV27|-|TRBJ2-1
CASSLRGLNNEQFF
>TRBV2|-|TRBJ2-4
CASRTTGAKNIQYF
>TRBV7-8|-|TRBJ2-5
CASSMGHRGTETQYF
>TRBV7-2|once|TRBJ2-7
CASSSGLHAYEQYF
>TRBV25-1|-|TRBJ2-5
CASSTRTGAIQETQYF
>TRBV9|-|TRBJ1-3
CASSRTGVVSNTIYF
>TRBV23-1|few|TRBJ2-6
CASSLLRVSSGANVLTF
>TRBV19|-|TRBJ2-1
CASSTTGGKGNEQFF
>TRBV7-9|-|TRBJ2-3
CASSLAPGGMVTDTQYF
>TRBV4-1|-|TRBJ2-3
CASSQDKGQGNTQYF
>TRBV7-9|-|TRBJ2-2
CASRPGLEAGELFF
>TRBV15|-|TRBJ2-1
CATSTGTTEQFF
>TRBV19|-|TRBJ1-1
CASLRTTGAEAFF
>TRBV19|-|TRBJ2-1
CASSIRRQVHNEQFF